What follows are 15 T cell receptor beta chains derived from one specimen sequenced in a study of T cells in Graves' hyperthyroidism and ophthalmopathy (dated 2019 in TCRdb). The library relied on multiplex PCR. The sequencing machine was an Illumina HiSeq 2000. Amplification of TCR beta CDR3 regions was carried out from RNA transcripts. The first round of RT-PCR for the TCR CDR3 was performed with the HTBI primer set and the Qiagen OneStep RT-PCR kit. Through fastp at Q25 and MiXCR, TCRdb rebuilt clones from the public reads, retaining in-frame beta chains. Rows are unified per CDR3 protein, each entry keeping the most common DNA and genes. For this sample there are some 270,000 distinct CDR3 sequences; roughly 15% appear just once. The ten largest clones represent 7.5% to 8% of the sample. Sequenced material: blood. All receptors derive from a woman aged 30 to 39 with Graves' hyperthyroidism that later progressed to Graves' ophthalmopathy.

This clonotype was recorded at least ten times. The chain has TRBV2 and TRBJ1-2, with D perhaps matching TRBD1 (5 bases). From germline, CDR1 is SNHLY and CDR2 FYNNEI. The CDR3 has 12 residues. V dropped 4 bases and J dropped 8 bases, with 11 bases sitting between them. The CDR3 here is CASSAQGSGYTF. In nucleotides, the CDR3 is TGTGCCAGCAGTGCCCAGGGAAGCGGCTACACCTTC. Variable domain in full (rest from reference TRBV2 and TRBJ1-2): EPEVTQTPSHQVTQMGQEVILRCVPISNHLYFYWYRQILGQKVEFLVSFYNNEISEKSEIFDDQFSVERPDGSNFTLKIRSTKLEDSAMYFCASSAQGSGYTFGSGTRLTVV.

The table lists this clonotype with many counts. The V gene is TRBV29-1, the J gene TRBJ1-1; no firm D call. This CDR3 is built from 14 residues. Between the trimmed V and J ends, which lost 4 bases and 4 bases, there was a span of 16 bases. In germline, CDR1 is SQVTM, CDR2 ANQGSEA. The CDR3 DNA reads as TGCAGCGTTGGGGGAGGGCAAGAAGGCACTGAAGCTTTCTTT. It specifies CSVGGGQEGTEAFF.

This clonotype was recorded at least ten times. The CDR3 loop reads CASNDGSTDTQYF. Written as DNA, the CDR3 is TGTGCCAGCAACGACGGAAGCACAGATACGCAGTATTTT. The gene calls are TRBV7-2 and TRBJ2-3; D remains unclear. V lost 7 bases, J lost 0 bases, and 8 bases lay in between. The CDR3 is 13 amino acids. Germline V gene data show CDR1 as SGHTA and CDR2 as FQGNSA.

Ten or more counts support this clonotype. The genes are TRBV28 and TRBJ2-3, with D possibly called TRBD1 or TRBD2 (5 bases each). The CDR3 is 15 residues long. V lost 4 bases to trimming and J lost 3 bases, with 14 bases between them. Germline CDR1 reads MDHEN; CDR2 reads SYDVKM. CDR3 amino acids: CASSYQLGATDTQYF. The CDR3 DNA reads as TGTGCCAGCAGTTACCAACTAGGGGCTACAGATACGCAGTATTTT.

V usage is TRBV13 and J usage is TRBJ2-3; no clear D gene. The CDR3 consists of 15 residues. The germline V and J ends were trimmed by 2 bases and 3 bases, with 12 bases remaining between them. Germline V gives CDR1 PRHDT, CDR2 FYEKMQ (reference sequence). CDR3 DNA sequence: TGTGCCAGCAGCTTACGGCATGGAATTACAGATACGCAGTATTTT. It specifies CASSLRHGITDTQYF.

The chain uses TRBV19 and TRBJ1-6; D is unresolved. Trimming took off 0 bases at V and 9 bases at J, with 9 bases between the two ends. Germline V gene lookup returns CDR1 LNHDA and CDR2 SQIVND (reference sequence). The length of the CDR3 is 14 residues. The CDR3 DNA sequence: TGTGCCAGTAGTATAGAGCGGGGTGGTTCACCCCTCCACTTT. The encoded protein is CASSIERGGSPLHF.

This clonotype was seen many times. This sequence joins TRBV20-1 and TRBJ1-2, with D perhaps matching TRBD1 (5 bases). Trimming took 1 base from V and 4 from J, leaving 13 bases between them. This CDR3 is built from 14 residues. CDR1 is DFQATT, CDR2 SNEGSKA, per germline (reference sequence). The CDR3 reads CSARVSGTTYGYTF. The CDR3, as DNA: TGCAGTGCTAGAGTGTCCGGGACTACCTATGGCTACACCTTC.

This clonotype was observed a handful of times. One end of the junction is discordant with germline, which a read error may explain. The CDR3, as DNA: TGTGCCAGCACTACCCTAGGGGGAATTAGCTCCTACAATGAGCGGTTCTTC. This encodes CASTTLGGISSYNERFF. The chain joins TRBV28 to TRBJ2-1, with D possibly being TRBD1 (6 bases). The CDR3 consists of 17 residues. Germline lookup yields CDR1 MDHEN and CDR2 SYDVKM.

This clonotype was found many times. The CDR3 spells CSARDILAGPDTQYF. The CDR3 DNA reads TGCAGTGCTAGAGATATACTAGCGGGACCAGATACGCAGTATTTT. The J gene is TRBJ2-3, the V gene TRBV20-1, with 10 positions matching TRBD2. This CDR3 has 15 amino acids. V shed 0 bases and J 4 bases; nucleotides not matched to a gene: 4. Germline lookup yields CDR1 DFQATT and CDR2 SNEGSKA (reference sequence).

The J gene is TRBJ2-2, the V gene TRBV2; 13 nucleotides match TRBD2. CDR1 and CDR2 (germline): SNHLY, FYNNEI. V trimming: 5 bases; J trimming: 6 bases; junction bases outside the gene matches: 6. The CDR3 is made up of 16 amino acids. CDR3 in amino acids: CASSRTSGSLAGELFF. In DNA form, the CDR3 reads TGTGCCAGCAGTCGGACTAGCGGGAGCCTAGCCGGGGAGCTGTTTTTT.

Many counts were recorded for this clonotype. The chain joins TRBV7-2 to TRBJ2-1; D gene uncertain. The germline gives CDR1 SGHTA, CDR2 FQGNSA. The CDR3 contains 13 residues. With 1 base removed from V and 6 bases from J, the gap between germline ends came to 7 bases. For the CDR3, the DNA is TGTGCCAGCAGCTTAGGGTCTCGCAATGAGCAGTTCTTC. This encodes CASSLGSRNEQFF.

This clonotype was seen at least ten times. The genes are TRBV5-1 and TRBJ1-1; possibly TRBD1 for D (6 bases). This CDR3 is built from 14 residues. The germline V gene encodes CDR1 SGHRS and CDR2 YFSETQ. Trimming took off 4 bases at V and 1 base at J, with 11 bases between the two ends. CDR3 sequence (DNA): TGCGCCAGCAGCGAGGGACACCAGAACACTGAAGCTTTCTTT. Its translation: CASSEGHQNTEAFF.

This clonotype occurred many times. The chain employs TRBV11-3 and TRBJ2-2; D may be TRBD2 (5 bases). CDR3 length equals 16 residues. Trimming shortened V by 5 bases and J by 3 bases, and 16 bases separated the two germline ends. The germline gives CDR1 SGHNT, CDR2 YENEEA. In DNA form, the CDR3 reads TGTGCCAGCAGCCCTCAACCCGGGGAACACACCGGGGAGCTGTTTTTT. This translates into CASSPQPGEHTGELFF. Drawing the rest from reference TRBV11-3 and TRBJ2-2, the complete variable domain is EAGVVQSPRYKIIEKKQPVAFWCNPISGHNTLYWYLQNLGQGPELLIRYENEEAVDDSQLPKDRFSAERLKGVDSTLKIQPAELGDSAVYLCASSPQPGEHTGELFFGEGSRLTVL.

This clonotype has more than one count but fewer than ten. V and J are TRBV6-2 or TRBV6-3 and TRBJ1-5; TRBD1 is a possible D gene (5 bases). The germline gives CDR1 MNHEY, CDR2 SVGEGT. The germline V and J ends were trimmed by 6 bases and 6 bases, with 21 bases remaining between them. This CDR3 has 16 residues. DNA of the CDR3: TGTGCCAGCAGATCCCTCGACCCGGGGGGGAGTCAGCCCCAGCATTTT. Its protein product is CASRSLDPGGSQPQHF.

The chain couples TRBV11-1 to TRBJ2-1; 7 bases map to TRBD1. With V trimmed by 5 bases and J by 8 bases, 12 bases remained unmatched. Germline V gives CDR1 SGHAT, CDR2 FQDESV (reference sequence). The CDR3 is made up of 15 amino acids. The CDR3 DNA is TGTGCCAGCAGCACGACAGGGTTGGGGGATGATGAGCAGTTCTTC. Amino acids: CASSTTGLGDDEQFF. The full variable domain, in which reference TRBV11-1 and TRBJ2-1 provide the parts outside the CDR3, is EAEVAQSPRYKITEKSQAVAFWCDPISGHATLYWYRQILGQGPELLVQFQDESVVDDSQLPKDRFSAERLKGVDSTLKIQPAELGDSAMYLCASSTTGLGDDEQFFGPGTRLTVL.